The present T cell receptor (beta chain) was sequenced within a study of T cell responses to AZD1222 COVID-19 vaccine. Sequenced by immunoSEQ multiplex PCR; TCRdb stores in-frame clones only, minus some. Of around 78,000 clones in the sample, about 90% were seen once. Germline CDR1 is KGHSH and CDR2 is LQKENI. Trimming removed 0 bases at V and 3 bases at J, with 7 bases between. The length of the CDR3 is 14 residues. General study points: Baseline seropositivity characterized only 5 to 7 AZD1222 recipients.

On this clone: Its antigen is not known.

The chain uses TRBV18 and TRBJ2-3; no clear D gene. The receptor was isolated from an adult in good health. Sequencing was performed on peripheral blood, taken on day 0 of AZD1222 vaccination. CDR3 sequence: CASSPPAMTDTQYF. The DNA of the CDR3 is TGTGCCAGCTCACCACCGGCGATGACAGATACGCAGTATTTT.